This is a list of T cell receptor beta chains from one sample in a study of blood T cell repertoires in COVID-19. Profiled with immunoSEQ multiplex PCR; TCRdb holds only in-frame clones, not every one. The table lists 150,000 to 200,000 clones, more than 75% of them singletons. The sample consisted of peripheral blood. These receptors all come from an older person with COVID-19, enrolled during active disease. Each CDR3 is given with its conserved first and last residue. Each record gives: CDR3 DNA, CDR3 protein, clone size, D gene, V gene, J gene. The D gene is left open where the match is weak. Rows may omit the clone size; those that give it use once, few, many or a size class.

CDR3nt: TGTGCCAGCAGTCCAAGACAGGGGGGTCTGAACACTGAAGCTTTCTTT; CDR3aa: CASSPRQGGLNTEAFF; abundance: -; d_gene: TRBD1; v_gene: TRBV6-6; j_gene: TRBJ1-1
CDR3nt: TGTGCCAGCAGCCAAGGTTACAGGTTCTCCTACAATGAGCAGTTCTTC; CDR3aa: CASSQGYRFSYNEQFF; abundance: -; d_gene: -; v_gene: TRBV3-1/TRBV3-2; j_gene: TRBJ2-1
CDR3nt: TGCGCCAGCAGCCAAGTAAGAGGGGGCGGGAATGAAAAACTGTTTTTT; CDR3aa: CASSQVRGGGNEKLFF; abundance: -; d_gene: TRBD1; v_gene: TRBV4-3; j_gene: TRBJ1-4
CDR3nt: TGTGCCAGTAGGAGCGGCTCGGATGGCTACACCTTC; CDR3aa: CASRSGSDGYTF; abundance: -; d_gene: -; v_gene: TRBV19; j_gene: TRBJ1-2
CDR3nt: TGTGCCAGTAGTACCGGGACAGGGGTCGGGTACGAGCAGTACTTC; CDR3aa: CASSTGTGVGYEQYF; abundance: -; d_gene: TRBD1; v_gene: TRBV19; j_gene: TRBJ2-7
CDR3nt: TGTGCCAGCAGCTCGGGACTAGCGGGTCCTAGCACAGATACGCAGTATTTT; CDR3aa: CASSSGLAGPSTDTQYF; abundance: -; d_gene: TRBD2; v_gene: TRBV5-4; j_gene: TRBJ2-3
CDR3nt: TGTGCCAGCTCACCCGACAGGGTCAATCAGCCCCAGCATTTT; CDR3aa: CASSPDRVNQPQHF; abundance: -; d_gene: TRBD1; v_gene: TRBV18; j_gene: TRBJ1-5
CDR3nt: TGCGCCAGCAGCCCCGAGGGACTAGTCGTCTACGAGCAGTACTTC; CDR3aa: CASSPEGLVVYEQYF; abundance: -; d_gene: TRBD2; v_gene: TRBV5-1; j_gene: TRBJ2-7
CDR3nt: TGTGCCAGCAGTGCGGGACTAGCGGGCTCCACAGATACGCAGTATTTT; CDR3aa: CASSAGLAGSTDTQYF; abundance: -; d_gene: TRBD2; v_gene: TRBV6-2/TRBV6-3; j_gene: TRBJ2-3
CDR3nt: TGTGCCAGTACCCGGGGACAGAGAAGCTCTGGAAACACCATATATTTT; CDR3aa: CASTRGQRSSGNTIYF; abundance: -; d_gene: TRBD1; v_gene: TRBV19; j_gene: TRBJ1-3
CDR3nt: TGTGCCAGCAGCTTGTATGGGGGACAGGGATCTGGGGCCAACGTCCTGACTTTC; CDR3aa: CASSLYGGQGSGANVLTF; abundance: once; d_gene: TRBD1; v_gene: TRBV5-8; j_gene: TRBJ2-6